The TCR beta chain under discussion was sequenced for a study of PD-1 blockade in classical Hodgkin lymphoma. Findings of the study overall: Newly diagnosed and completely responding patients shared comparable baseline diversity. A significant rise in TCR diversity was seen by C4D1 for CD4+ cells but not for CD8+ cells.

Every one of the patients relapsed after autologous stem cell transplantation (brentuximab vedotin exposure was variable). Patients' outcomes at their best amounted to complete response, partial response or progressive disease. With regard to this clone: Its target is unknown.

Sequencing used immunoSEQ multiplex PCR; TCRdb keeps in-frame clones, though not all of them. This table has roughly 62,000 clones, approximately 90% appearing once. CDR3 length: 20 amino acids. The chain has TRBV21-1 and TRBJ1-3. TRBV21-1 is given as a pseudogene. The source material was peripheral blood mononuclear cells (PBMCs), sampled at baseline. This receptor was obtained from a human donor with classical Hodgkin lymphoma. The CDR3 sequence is CASSNPLGGVRQGSGNTIYF. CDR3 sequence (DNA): TGTGCCAGCAGCAATCCTCTTGGGGGGGTTAGACAGGGCTCTGGAAACACCATATATTTT.